Sequencing of this T cell receptor (beta chain) was carried out in a study of OX40 agonist ivuxolimab in advanced cancers. Regarding the complete study: The costimulatory receptor OX40 (CD134) was targeted by ivuxolimab, a fully human IgG2 agonistic monoclonal antibody. Intravenous ivuxolimab was administered to patients every 2 weeks at six dose levels: 0.01, 0.1, 0.3, 1.5, 3 and 10 mg/kg. Of the roughly 52 dose-escalation patients, hepatocellular carcinoma was present in roughly 19, melanoma in around 15, renal cell carcinoma in 9 and head and neck cancer in 9. The dose-escalation cohort was about 83% male with a mean age of roughly 60 years, ranging from about 23 to 85. Prior anti-PD-1, anti-PD-L1 or anti-CTLA-4 therapy was permitted, and about 40% of dose-escalation patients had received checkpoint inhibitors. Three dose-escalation patients achieved partial responses, one with hepatocellular carcinoma and two with cutaneous melanoma. The purpose of peripheral TCRbeta sequencing was to test whether ivuxolimab changed TCR sequence diversity and led to clonal T-cell expansion. The paper covers the monotherapy dose-escalation part of the phase I ivuxolimab trial, which included N of about 50 patients. What the study reported, not specific to this receptor: The antigen specificity of the clonally expanded peripheral T cells was not determined. At doses from 0.1 to 3.0 mg/kg, clonal expansion was seen in both CD4+ and CD8+ blood T cells between baseline and week 6. In the 0.1-3.0 mg/kg groups, partial responders were among the patients with the lowest normalized peripheral clonal expansion, particularly in CD8+ T cells. After ivuxolimab, CD8+ T cells had more expanded clones than CD4+ T cells on average. Low levels of normalized T-cell clonal expansion were also seen in some patients who did not respond.

Genomic DNA was isolated from the sorted cells so that the TCRbeta CDR3 region could be sequenced. The immunoSEQ Assay was used for sequencing of TCRbeta CDR3 regions. Not all clones reach the TCRdb copy of this immuneACCESS table, which keeps in-frame sequences only. Checked studies attribute under half of the gap to unresolved V genes and leave the rest unexplained. This sample has fewer than 60,000 clones in its table, and approximately 80% of those were observed once. The top ten hold about 3.8% of the sample. Notes on this clone: Its target antigen remains unknown. No clone much larger than this one lies a single base away; base qualities are absent.

Patients with autoimmune disease history or receiving systemic immunosuppression were excluded from the trial. Peripheral blood for TCR sequencing was collected from all dose cohorts at baseline, on cycle 4 day 1, and on cycle 7 day 1. Samples were obtained from an open-label, multicenter, first-in-human phase I dose-escalation trial of ivuxolimab. Adults with locally advanced or metastatic melanoma, renal cell carcinoma, hepatocellular carcinoma or head and neck squamous cell carcinoma were enrolled in the trial. CD4+ and CD8+ T cells were sorted separately from peripheral blood before TCR sequencing. The CDR3 runs 15 amino acids, cysteine and phenylalanine included. Of the read, only the CDR3 DNA is kept; its 45 bases are in frame from base 1. As encoded in the germline V gene (reference sequence), CDR1 is SGHNT while CDR2 is YYREEE. At the junction V is shortened by 2 bases and J by 3 bases, with 15 bases in between.

The TCR sequence derives from an adult with an advanced solid tumor such as melanoma, head and neck, liver or kidney cancer. Sequencing was performed on CD4+ or CD8+ T cells sorted from blood, taken in a trial of the OX40 agonist ivuxolimab. The receptor chain draws on TRBV5-4 and TRBJ2-7; 6 matching bases give a weak D call of TRBD1. The CDR3 region reads CASSLRTEALYEQYF. The DNA reads TGTGCCAGCAGCTTAAGGACAGAGGCTCTCTACGAGCAGTACTTC. The reference TRBV5-4 and TRBJ2-7 proteins fill in what lies around the CDR3, so the full variable domain reads ETGVTQSPTHLIKTRGQQVTLRCSSQSGHNTVSWYQQALGQGPQFIFQYYREEENGRGNFPPRFSGLQFPNYSSELNVNALELDDSALYLCASSLRTEALYEQYFGPGTRLTVT.